Given below is one TCR beta chain in context. The data stem from a study of blood T cell repertoires in COVID-19. The wider study: Italy, Spain and the United States were the sources of the convalescent and acute COVID-19 samples. Sources were T cells, B-cell-depleted T cells, or PBMCs; the material itself was cDNA or gDNA.

In terms of age and location, participants ranged from about 18 to 89 years and lived in about two dozen US areas. Allocation to cohorts depended on clinical history reported by the participants. Only in-frame clones appear in the TCRdb table, and some are missing; sequencing was by immunoSEQ multiplex PCR. The sample has hundreds of thousands of clones; about 88% are singletons. V was trimmed by 1 base and J by 6 bases, leaving 16 bases between them. In germline, CDR1 is MNHEY, CDR2 SVGAGI. The CDR3 runs 15 residues. The chain is built from TRBV6-5 and TRBJ2-7; perhaps TRBD1 as D (5 bases). The clonotype originates from a woman aged 30 to 39 who had recovered from COVID-19. The sample comprised PBMCs or T cells enriched from blood (not recorded which). CDR3 sequence: CASSYFQGLSAEQYF. Here the CDR3 DNA reads TGTGCCAGCAGTTACTTTCAGGGATTGTCTGCCGAGCAGTACTTC.